The 4 T cell receptor beta chains in this list originate from one sample, sequenced in a study of blood T cell repertoires in COVID-19. Profiling relied on immunoSEQ multiplex PCR, and the TCRdb table lists in-frame clones only, not all of them. The sample consists of 150,000 to 200,000 clones, roughly 86% of them appearing once. Sample: peripheral blood. All receptors derive from a man younger than 35 with acute or convalescent COVID-19.

The genes are TRBV10-2 and TRBJ1-6; D gene uncertain. There are 13 residues in the CDR3. Germline V gene data show CDR1 as WSHSY and CDR2 as SAAADI. V lost 4 bases and J 11 bases, leaving 12 bases between the germline ends. The CDR3 DNA sequence: TGCGCCAGCAGTGTGGCAGGTCATCCACCCCTCCACTTT. Amino acid sequence: CASSVAGHPPLHF.

The chain uses TRBV9 and TRBJ1-3, with D unresolved. V was trimmed by 0 bases and J by 1 base, leaving 8 bases between them. CDR3 length: 15 amino acids. Germline V gene lookup returns CDR1 SGDLS and CDR2 YYNGEE. The CDR3 sequence: CASSVDEGSGNTIYF. The CDR3 DNA reads as TGTGCCAGCAGCGTAGATGAGGGTTCTGGAAACACCATATATTTT. The whole variable domain, filled in from reference TRBV9 and TRBJ1-3, reads DSGVTQTPKHLITATGQRVTLRCSPRSGDLSVYWYQQSLDQGLQFLIQYYNGEERAKGNILERFSAQQFPDLHSELNLSSLELGDSALYFCASSVDEGSGNTIYFGEGSWLTVV.

This clone showed up just once. CDR3 protein: CAWRFGEVGYTF. Written as DNA, the CDR3 is TGTGCCTGGAGATTCGGGGAAGTCGGCTACACCTTC. The gene calls are TRBV30 and TRBJ1-2; D unclear. V gave up 3 bases and J gave up 8 bases, with 13 bases separating them. The CDR3 is made up of 12 amino acids. From germline, CDR1 is GTSNPN and CDR2 SVGIG (reference sequence).

The CDR3 DNA is TGCAGCGTTCGGGACTCCAGGACCTACGAGCAGTACGTC. It yields the protein CSVRDSRTYEQYV. V and J are TRBV29-1 and TRBJ2-7, with TRBD2 as a possible D gene (6 bases). V gave up 5 bases and J gave up 2 bases, with 13 bases separating them. Per germline, CDR1 SQVTM and CDR2 ANQGSEA. The CDR3 length is 13 residues.